This T cell receptor (beta chain) was retrieved from a study of CD8+ T cells in alopecia areata. Across the whole study: A 6-month off-drug phase came after tofacitinib, which had lasted 6 to 18 months. The share of scalp area affected provided the severity score for treated patients.

CDR1 MGHRA and CDR2 YSYEKL come from the germline V gene. The CDR3 consists of 15 residues. The V gene lost 3 bases and the J gene lost 0 bases, with 9 bases spanning the gap. Broader study findings: For lesional scalp, especially alopecia totalis/universalis, clonality was higher than in normal scalp.

Documented treatment: oral pan-JAK inhibitor, 5-10 mg twice daily. Samples from alopecia areata patients were lesional scalp punch biopsies and peripheral blood. Sequencing relied on a cDNA template that was reverse transcribed from extracted RNA. Generated by immunoSEQ multiplex PCR, the TCRdb table keeps only in-frame clones and is missing some. There are about 210,000 clones in the sample; over 60% occur only once, and roughly 4.2% lies in the top ten. Comments on this clone: Its antigen is still unknown.

The material sequenced was CD4+ T cells sorted from blood, taken at week 4, from a patient treated with tofacitinib. The receptor was isolated from a human donor with alopecia areata. The chain has TRBV4-1 and TRBJ1-5; D ambiguous. The CDR3 nucleotides read TGCGCCAGCAGCCAGACACTCGATAGCAATCAGCCCCAGCATTTT. This translates into CASSQTLDSNQPQHF.